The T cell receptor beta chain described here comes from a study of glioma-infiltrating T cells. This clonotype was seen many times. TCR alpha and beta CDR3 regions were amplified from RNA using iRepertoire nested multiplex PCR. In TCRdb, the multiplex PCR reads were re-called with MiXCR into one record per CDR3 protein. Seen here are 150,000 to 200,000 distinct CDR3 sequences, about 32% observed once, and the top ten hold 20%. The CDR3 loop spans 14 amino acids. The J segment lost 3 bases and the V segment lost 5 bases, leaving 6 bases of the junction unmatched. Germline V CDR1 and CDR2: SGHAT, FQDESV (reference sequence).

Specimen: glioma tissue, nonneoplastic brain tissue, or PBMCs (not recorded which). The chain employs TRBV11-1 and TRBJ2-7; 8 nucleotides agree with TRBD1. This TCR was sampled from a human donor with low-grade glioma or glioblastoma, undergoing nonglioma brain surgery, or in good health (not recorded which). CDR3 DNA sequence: TGTGCCAGCAGCGCGGACAGGGCTGTCTACGAGCAGTACTTC. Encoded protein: CASSADRAVYEQYF.